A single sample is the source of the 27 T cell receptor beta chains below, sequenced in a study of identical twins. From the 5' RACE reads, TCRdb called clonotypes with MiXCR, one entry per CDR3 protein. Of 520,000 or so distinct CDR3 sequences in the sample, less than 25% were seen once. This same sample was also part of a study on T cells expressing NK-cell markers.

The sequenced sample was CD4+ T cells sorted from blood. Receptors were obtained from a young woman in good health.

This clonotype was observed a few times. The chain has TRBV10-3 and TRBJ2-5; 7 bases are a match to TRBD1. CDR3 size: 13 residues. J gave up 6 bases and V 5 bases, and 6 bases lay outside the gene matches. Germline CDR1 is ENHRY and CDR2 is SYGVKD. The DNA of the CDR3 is TGTGCCATCAGTCGACAGGGCGAAAAGACCCAGTACTTC. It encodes CAISRQGEKTQYF.

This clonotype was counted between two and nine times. CDR3 coding DNA: TGTGCCAGCAGCCGAGACGGGTTCAACTATGGCTACACCTTC. It codes for CASSRDGFNYGYTF. V is TRBV6-2 or TRBV6-3 and J is TRBJ1-2; D uncertain. This CDR3 region has 14 residues. CDR1 is MNHEY and CDR2 is SVGEGT in the germline V gene. V was clipped by 6 bases and J by 2 bases, with 13 bases between them.

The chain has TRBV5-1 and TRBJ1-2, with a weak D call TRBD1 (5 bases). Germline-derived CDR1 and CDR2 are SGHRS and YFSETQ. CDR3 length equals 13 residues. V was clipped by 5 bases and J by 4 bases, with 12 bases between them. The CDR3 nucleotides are TGCGCCAGCAGTTCTCGACAGAGCTATGGCTACACCTTC. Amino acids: CASSSRQSYGYTF.

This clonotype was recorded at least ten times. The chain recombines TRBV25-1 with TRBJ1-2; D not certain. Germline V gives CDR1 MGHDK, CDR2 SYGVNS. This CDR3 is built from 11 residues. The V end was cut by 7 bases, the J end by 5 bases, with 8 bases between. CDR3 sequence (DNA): TGTGCCAGCAACGGGGTTTATGGCTACACCTTC. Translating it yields CASNGVYGYTF.

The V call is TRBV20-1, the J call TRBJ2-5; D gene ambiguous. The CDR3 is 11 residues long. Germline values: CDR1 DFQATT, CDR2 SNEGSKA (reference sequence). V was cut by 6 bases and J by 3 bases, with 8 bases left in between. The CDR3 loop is CSAGIEETQYF. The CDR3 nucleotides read TGCAGTGCCGGAATAGAAGAGACCCAGTACTTC.

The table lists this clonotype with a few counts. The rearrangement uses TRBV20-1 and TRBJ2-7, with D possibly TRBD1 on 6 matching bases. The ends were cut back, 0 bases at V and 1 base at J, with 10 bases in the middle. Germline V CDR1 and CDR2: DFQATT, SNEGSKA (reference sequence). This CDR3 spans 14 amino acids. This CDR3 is CSARDMGHSYEQYF. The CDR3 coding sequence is TGCAGTGCTAGAGATATGGGACATTCCTACGAGCAGTACTTC.

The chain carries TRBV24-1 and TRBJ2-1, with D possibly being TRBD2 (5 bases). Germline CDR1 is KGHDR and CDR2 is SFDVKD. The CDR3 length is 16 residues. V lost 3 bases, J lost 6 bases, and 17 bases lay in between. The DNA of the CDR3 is TGTGCCACCAGTGATAATAGGGTGACCGGAGGCAATGAGCAGTTCTTC. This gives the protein CATSDNRVTGGNEQFF.

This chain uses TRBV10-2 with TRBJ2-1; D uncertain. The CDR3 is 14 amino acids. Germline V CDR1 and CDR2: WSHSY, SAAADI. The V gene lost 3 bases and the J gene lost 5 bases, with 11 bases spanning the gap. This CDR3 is CASSDWRLNNEQFF. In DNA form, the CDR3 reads TGCGCCAGCAGTGATTGGCGTCTGAACAATGAGCAGTTCTTC.

CDR3 nucleotides: TGCGCCAGCAGCTTGGTAGGCGGGAGGGCCACAACAGATACGCAGTATTTT. This gives the protein CASSLVGGRATTDTQYF. The rearrangement joins TRBV5-1 to TRBJ2-3, with TRBD2 matching over 9 bases. The CDR3 has 17 residues. Germline-derived CDR1 and CDR2 are SGHRS and YFSETQ. The V segment lost 0 bases and the J segment 3 bases; nucleotides outside the gene matches: 8.

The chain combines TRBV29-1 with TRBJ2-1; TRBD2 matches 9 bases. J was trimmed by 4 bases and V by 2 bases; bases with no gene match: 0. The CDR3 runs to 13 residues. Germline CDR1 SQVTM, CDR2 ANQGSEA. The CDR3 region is CSVESGGYNEQFF. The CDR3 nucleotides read TGCAGCGTTGAAAGCGGGGGGTACAATGAGCAGTTCTTC.

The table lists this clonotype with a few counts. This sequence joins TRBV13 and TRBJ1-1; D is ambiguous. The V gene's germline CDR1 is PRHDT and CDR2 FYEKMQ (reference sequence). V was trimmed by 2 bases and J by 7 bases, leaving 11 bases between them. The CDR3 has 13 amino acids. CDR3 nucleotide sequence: TGTGCCAGCAGCTTACGGGTTCGAGGTGAAGCTTTCTTT. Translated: CASSLRVRGEAFF.

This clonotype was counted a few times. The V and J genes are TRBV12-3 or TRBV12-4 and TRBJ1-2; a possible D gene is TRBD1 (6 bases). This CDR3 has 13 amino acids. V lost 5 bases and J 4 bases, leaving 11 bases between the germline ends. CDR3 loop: CASSLGHIYGYTF. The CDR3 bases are TGTGCCAGCAGTCTGGGACACATCTATGGCTACACCTTC.

The CDR3 DNA is TGTGCCAGCAGTTACGGACTCAGGGGGAAGTCGACACTTGCCTACACCTTC. Translating it yields CASSYGLRGKSTLAYTF. The gene calls are TRBV12-3 or TRBV12-4 and TRBJ1-2, with TRBD1 matching over 7 bases. Trimming at V came to 4 bases and at J to 10 bases, leaving 21 bases not matched to a gene. CDR3 length: 17 residues.

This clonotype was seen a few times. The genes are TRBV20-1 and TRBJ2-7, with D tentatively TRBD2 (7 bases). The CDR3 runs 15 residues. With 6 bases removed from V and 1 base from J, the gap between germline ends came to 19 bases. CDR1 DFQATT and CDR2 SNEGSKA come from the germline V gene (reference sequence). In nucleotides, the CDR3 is TGCAGTGCGAGCCGAGGGGGGGGGAATTCCTACGAGCAGTACTTC. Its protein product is CSASRGGGNSYEQYF.

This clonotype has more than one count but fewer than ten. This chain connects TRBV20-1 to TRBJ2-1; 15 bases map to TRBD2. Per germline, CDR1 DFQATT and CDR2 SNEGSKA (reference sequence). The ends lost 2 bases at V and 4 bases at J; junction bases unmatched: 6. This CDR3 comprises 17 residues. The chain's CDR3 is CSARRRTSGRAYNEQFF. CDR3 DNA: TGCAGTGCTAGACGTCGGACTAGCGGGAGGGCTTACAATGAGCAGTTCTTC.

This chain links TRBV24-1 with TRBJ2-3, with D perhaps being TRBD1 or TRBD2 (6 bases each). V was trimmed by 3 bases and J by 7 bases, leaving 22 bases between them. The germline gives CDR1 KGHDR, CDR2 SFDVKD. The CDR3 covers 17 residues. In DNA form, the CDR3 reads TGTGCCACCAGTGATGGGGGCGGGACTCGCTCTGGGAATACGCAGTATTTT. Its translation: CATSDGGGTRSGNTQYF.

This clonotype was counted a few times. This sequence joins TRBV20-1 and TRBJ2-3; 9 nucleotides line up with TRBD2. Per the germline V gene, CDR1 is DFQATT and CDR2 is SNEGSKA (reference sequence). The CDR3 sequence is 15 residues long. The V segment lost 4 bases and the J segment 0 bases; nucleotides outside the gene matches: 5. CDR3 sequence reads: CSAIKTSGSTDTQYF. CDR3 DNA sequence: TGCAGTGCTATCAAGACTAGCGGCAGCACAGATACGCAGTATTTT.

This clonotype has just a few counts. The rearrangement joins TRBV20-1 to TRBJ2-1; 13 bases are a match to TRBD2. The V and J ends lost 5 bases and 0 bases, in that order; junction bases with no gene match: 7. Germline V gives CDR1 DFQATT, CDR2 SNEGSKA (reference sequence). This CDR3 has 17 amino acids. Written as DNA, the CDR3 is TGCAGTGCTCTGGGACTAGCGGGATTACACTCCTACAATGAGCAGTTCTTC. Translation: CSALGLAGLHSYNEQFF.

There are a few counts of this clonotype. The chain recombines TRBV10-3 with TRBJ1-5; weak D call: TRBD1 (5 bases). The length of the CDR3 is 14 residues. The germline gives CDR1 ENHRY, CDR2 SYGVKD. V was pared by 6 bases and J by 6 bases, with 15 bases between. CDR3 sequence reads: CAISNRGDRQPQHF. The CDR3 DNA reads TGTGCCATCAGCAATCGAGGGGACCGTCAGCCCCAGCATTTT.

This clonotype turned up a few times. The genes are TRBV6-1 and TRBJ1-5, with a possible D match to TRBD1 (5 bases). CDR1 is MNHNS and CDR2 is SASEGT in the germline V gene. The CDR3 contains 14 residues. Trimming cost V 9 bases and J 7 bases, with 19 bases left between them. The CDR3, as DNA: TGTGCCAGTCGGAGACCCCAGGGTGAACAGCCCCAGCATTTT. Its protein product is CASRRPQGEQPQHF.

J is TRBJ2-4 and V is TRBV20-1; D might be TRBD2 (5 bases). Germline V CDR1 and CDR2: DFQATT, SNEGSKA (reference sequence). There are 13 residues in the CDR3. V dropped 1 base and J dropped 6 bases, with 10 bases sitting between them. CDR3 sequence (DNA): TGCAGTGCTAGAGTTGGGGAGTCAAACATTCAGTACTTC. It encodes CSARVGESNIQYF.

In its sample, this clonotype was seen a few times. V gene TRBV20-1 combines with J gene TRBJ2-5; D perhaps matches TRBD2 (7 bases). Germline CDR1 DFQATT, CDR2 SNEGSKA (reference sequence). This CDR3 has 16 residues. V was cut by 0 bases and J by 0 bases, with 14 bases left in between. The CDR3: CSARDPAGANQETQYF. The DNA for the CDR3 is TGCAGTGCTAGAGATCCTGCGGGGGCGAACCAAGAGACCCAGTACTTC.

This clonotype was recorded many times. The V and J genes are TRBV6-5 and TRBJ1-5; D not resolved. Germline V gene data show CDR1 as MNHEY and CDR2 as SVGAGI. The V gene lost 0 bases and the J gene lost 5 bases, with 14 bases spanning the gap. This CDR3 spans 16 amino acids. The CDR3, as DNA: TGTGCCAGCAGTTACTCGGCAGTAATTCTCGATCAGCCCCAGCATTTT. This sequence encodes CASSYSAVILDQPQHF.

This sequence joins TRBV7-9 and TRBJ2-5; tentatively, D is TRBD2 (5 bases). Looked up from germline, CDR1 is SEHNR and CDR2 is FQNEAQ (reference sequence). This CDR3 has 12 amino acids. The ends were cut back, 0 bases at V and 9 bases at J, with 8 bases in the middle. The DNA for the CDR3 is TGTGCCAGCAGCTTAGCGGACTCCCCCCAGTACTTC. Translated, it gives CASSLADSPQYF.

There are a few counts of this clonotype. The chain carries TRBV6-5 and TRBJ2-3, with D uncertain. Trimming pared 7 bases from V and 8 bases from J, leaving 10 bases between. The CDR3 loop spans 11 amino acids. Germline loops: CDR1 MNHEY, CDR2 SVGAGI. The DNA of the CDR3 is TGTGCCAGCATGAACAGCGTTACGCAGTATTTT. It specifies CASMNSVTQYF.

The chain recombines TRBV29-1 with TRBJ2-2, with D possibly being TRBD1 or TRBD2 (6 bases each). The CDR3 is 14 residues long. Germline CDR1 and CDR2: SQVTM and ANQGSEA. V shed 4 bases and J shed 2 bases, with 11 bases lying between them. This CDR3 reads CSVGGGRNTGELFF. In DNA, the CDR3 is TGCAGCGTTGGTGGGGGGCGAAACACCGGGGAGCTGTTTTTT.

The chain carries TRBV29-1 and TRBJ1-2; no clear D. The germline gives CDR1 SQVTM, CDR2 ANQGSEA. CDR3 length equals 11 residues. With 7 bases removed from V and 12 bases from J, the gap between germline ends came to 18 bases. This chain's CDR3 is CSARRGGRHTF. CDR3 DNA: TGCAGCGCCCGCCGGGGAGGGAGGCACACCTTC. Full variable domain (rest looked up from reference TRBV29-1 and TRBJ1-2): SAVISQKPSRDICQRGTSLTIQCQVDSQVTMMFWYRQQPGQSLTLIATANQGSEATYESGFVIDKFPISRPNLTFSTLTVSNMSPEDSSIYLCSARRGGRHTFGSGTRLTVV.